This T cell receptor (beta chain) was documented in a study of OX40 agonist ivuxolimab in advanced cancers. Background on the study: Three dose-escalation patients had partial responses: one with hepatocellular carcinoma and two with cutaneous melanoma.

This table comes from immunoSEQ multiplex PCR, and its TCRdb copy is limited to in-frame clones, with some not included. Here the sample spans around 91,000 clones, roughly 89% being singletons. The source is an adult with an advanced solid tumor such as melanoma, head and neck, liver or kidney cancer. The starting material was CD4+ or CD8+ T cells sorted from blood, obtained in a trial of the OX40 agonist ivuxolimab.

CDR3 loop: CATRRVGVSYNSPLHF. CDR3 sequence (DNA): TGTGCCACCCGAAGGGTGGGGGTCTCCTATAATTCACCCCTCCACTTT. This chain uses TRBV10-3 with TRBJ1-6; the D gene is possibly TRBD1 (5 bases). V dropped 10 bases and J dropped 0 bases, with 16 bases sitting between them. Germline CDR1 ENHRY, CDR2 SYGVKD. This CDR3 comprises 16 residues.